What follows are 32 T cell receptor beta chains derived from one specimen sequenced in a study of T cell responses to AZD1222 COVID-19 vaccine. Using immunoSEQ multiplex PCR, the repertoire was profiled, and TCRdb retains in-frame clones only, with some absent. Altogether 150,000 to 180,000 clones are present, 88% being singletons, with the ten largest covering roughly 2.9%. The source was peripheral blood, collected on day 0 of AZD1222 vaccination. These receptors originate from an adult in good health.

The table lists this clone with a few counts. The V gene is TRBV14, the J gene TRBJ1-1; no definite D call. V was trimmed by 2 bases and J by 1 base, leaving 11 bases between them. The CDR3 loop spans 15 amino acids. The germline CDR1 and CDR2 sequences are SGHDN and FVKESK. In DNA form, the CDR3 reads TGTGCCAGCAGCCAACTAAGGCGGCAGAACACTGAAGCTTTCTTT. Translated, it gives CASSQLRRQNTEAFF. The full variable domain, completed using reference TRBV14 and TRBJ1-1, is EAGVTQFPSHSVIEKGQTVTLRCDPISGHDNLYWYRRVMGKEIKFLLHFVKESKQDESGMPNNRFLAERTGGTYSTLKVQPAELEDSGVYFCASSQLRRQNTEAFFGQGTRLTVV.

The chain combines TRBV14 with TRBJ1-1; D unclear. This CDR3 spans 13 amino acids. Germline CDR1 is SGHDN and CDR2 is FVKESK. V was cut by 1 base and J by 0 bases, with 3 bases left in between. The CDR3 coding sequence is TGTGCCAGCAGCCAAGGAATGAACACTGAAGCTTTCTTT. This sequence encodes CASSQGMNTEAFF.

The sample holds one count of this clone. The chain recombines TRBV3-1 (or the pseudogene TRBV3-2) with TRBJ2-4, with 8 bases lining up with TRBD1. The ends lost 0 bases at V and 3 bases at J; junction bases unmatched: 4. CDR1 and CDR2 (germline): LGHDT, YNNKEL (reference sequence). The CDR3 is 16 amino acids. In DNA form, the CDR3 reads TGTGCCAGCAGCCAAGATTTTGGACAGGGCAAAAACATTCAGTACTTC. It codes for CASSQDFGQGKNIQYF.

The chain has TRBV6-5 and TRBJ1-1; 8 bases line up with TRBD1. This CDR3 region has 15 residues. Germline values: CDR1 MNHEY, CDR2 SVGAGI. The trim removed 2 bases at V and 5 bases at J, leaving 7 bases unmatched. The CDR3 DNA follows: TGTGCCAGCAGTTACCAGGACAGGGCAAAAACTGAAGCTTTCTTT. Translating gives CASSYQDRAKTEAFF.

This chain connects TRBV19 to TRBJ1-1; D uncertain. The germline CDR1 and CDR2 sequences are LNHDA and SQIVND (reference sequence). The CDR3 runs 12 residues. Trimming pared 3 bases from V and 6 bases from J, leaving 8 bases between. The CDR3 loop reads CASSIEFSEAFF. In DNA, the CDR3 is TGTGCCAGTAGTATCGAATTTTCTGAAGCTTTCTTT.

The rearrangement uses TRBV7-9 and TRBJ2-7; TRBD2 aligns across 9 bases. CDR1 and CDR2 from the germline V gene are SEHNR and FQNEAQ (reference sequence). The CDR3 loop spans 15 amino acids. V gave up 5 bases and J gave up 5 bases; unmatched junction bases: 10. This CDR3 is CASSRTGSGGHEQYF. The CDR3 nucleotides are TGTGCCAGCAGCCGGACGGGTAGCGGGGGCCACGAGCAGTACTTC.

The chain carries TRBV6-5 and TRBJ1-2; no firm D call. The CDR3 runs to 11 residues. Per germline, CDR1 MNHEY and CDR2 SVGAGI. V lost 8 bases and J lost 8, with 12 bases in between. CDR3 amino acids: CASGPRAGYTF. The CDR3 DNA follows: TGTGCCAGCGGTCCACGAGCCGGCTACACCTTC.

This clone was detected only a few times. The genes are TRBV2 and TRBJ1-5; perhaps TRBD1 as D (5 bases). The germline gives CDR1 SNHLY, CDR2 FYNNEI. This CDR3 comprises 14 residues. The germline V and J ends were trimmed by 6 bases and 5 bases, with 14 bases remaining between them. CDR3 protein: CASSARDRYQPQHF. The CDR3 DNA reads TGTGCCAGCAGCGCCCGGGACCGATATCAGCCCCAGCATTTT.

This chain uses TRBV9 with TRBJ2-1, with D possibly being TRBD2 (6 bases). Germline V CDR1 and CDR2: SGDLS, YYNGEE. V dropped 3 bases and J dropped 2 bases, with 12 bases sitting between them. CDR3 length: 15 residues. CDR3 sequence reads: CASSGTGGTYNEQFF. As DNA, the CDR3 is TGTGCCAGCAGCGGAACCGGGGGAACCTACAATGAGCAGTTCTTC.

The chain has TRBV12-5 and TRBJ1-6; a weak D match, TRBD1 (6 bases). The CDR3 is 16 residues long. From germline, CDR1 is LGHNT and CDR2 FRNRAP. Trimming left V 1 base short and J 7 bases short, with 14 bases between. The CDR3 sequence: CASGLDAQGPNSPLHF. In nucleotides, the CDR3 is TGTGCTAGTGGTTTGGACGCCCAGGGGCCAAATTCACCCCTCCACTTT.

The rearrangement uses TRBV5-1 and TRBJ1-4; D might be TRBD1 (6 bases). The CDR3 runs to 14 residues. Trimming removed 2 bases at V and 2 bases at J, with 7 bases between. Germline V CDR1 and CDR2: SGHRS, YFSETQ. Here the CDR3 DNA reads TGCGCCAGCAGCTTTACAGGGACTAATGAAAAACTGTTTTTT. Amino acids: CASSFTGTNEKLFF. The entire variable domain, with the rest obtained from reference TRBV5-1 and TRBJ1-4, is as follows: KAGVTQTPRYLIKTRGQQVTLSCSPISGHRSVSWYQQTPGQGLQFLFEYFSETQRNKGNFPGRFSGRQFSNSRSEMNVSTLELGDSALYLCASSFTGTNEKLFFGSGTQLSVL.

This clone was detected only once. The chain employs TRBV3-1 (or the pseudogene TRBV3-2) and TRBJ1-5; 9 nucleotides line up with TRBD1. Trimming cost V 4 bases and J 3 bases; bases outside gene matches: 7. In germline, CDR1 is LGHDT, CDR2 YNNKEL (reference sequence). This CDR3 has 16 residues. CDR3 in amino acids: CASSPGTGRYNQPQHF. The DNA of the CDR3 is TGTGCCAGCAGCCCCGGGACAGGGCGATACAATCAGCCCCAGCATTTT.

The V call is TRBV6-5, the J call TRBJ1-3, with D perhaps TRBD1 (5 bases). This CDR3 spans 15 amino acids. The V end was cut by 7 bases, the J end by 0 bases, with 13 bases between. The germline V gene has CDR1 MNHEY and CDR2 SVGAGI. CDR3 sequence reads: CASISRGLSGNTIYF. Written as DNA, the CDR3 is TGTGCCAGCATTTCGAGGGGTCTCTCTGGAAACACCATATATTTT.

The chain employs TRBV5-4 and TRBJ2-6; D remains unclear. Germline V gene data show CDR1 as SGHNT and CDR2 as YYREEE (reference sequence). CDR3 length: 17 residues. The V and J ends lost 1 base and 0 bases respectively, with 11 bases between them. This CDR3 is CASSLPHSSSGANVLTF. The CDR3 coding sequence is TGTGCCAGCAGCTTGCCACATTCAAGCTCTGGGGCCAACGTCCTGACTTTC.

This chain connects TRBV6-5 to TRBJ2-7; D is unclear. V lost 8 bases to trimming and J lost 0 bases, with 11 bases between them. This CDR3 has 13 residues. Germline values: CDR1 MNHEY, CDR2 SVGAGI. The DNA of the CDR3 is TGTGCCAGCGGTCCCCCCAGCTCCTACGAGCAGTACTTC. Its translation: CASGPPSSYEQYF.

The gene calls are TRBV28 and TRBJ1-5; maybe TRBD1 (5 bases). The CDR3 runs to 18 residues. Looked up from germline, CDR1 is MDHEN and CDR2 is SYDVKM. V gave up 5 bases and J gave up 0 bases, with 20 bases separating them. CDR3: CASSPPQRQLYSNQPQHF. CDR3 bases: TGTGCCAGCAGTCCCCCGCAGCGACAGCTTTATAGCAATCAGCCCCAGCATTTT.

V and J are TRBV7-8 and TRBJ2-7; D is unclear. CDR1 is SGHVS, CDR2 FQNEAQ, per germline. The CDR3 is 12 amino acids. V gave up 5 bases and J gave up 3 bases, with 8 bases separating them. The CDR3 DNA reads as TGTGCCAGCAGCCCGCTGGGCTACGAGCAGTACTTC. Translating gives CASSPLGYEQYF.

The chain recombines TRBV4-3 with TRBJ2-7, with D unresolved. The CDR3 has 12 amino acids. Between the trimmed V and J ends, which lost 4 bases and 3 bases, there was a span of 7 bases. Per the germline V gene, CDR1 is LGHNA and CDR2 is YSLEER. The CDR3 sequence: CASSPACYEQYF. CDR3 DNA sequence: TGCGCCAGCAGCCCTGCCTGCTACGAGCAGTACTTC.

J is TRBJ1-5 and V is TRBV6-2 or TRBV6-3; D gene ambiguous. V was trimmed by 6 bases and J by 3 bases, leaving 12 bases between them. CDR1 and CDR2 (germline): MNHEY, SVGEGT. CDR3 size: 14 residues. CDR3 DNA sequence: TGTGCCAGCAGCCGTCTTGCAGTCAATCAGCCCCAGCATTTT. Translated, it gives CASSRLAVNQPQHF.

V is TRBV7-2 and J is TRBJ1-3; D is perhaps TRBD1 (6 bases). CDR3 size: 16 residues. Germline CDR1 reads SGHTA; CDR2 reads FQGNSA. The ends were cut back, 1 base at V and 2 bases at J, with 12 bases in the middle. The CDR3 coding sequence is TGTGCCAGCAGCTTAGGAATGGGGGCTACTGGAAACACCATATATTTT. Its protein product is CASSLGMGATGNTIYF.

The chain joins TRBV6-6 to TRBJ1-6, with 7 bases matching TRBD1. Germline CDR1 and CDR2: MNHNY and SVGAGI (reference sequence). V shed 8 bases and J 5 bases; nucleotides not matched to a gene: 6. The CDR3 has 14 amino acids. In DNA, the CDR3 is TGTGCCAGCCGACGGGACAGAAATAATTCACCCCTCCACTTT. Amino acid sequence: CASRRDRNNSPLHF.

The V gene is TRBV5-1, the J gene TRBJ1-1; maybe TRBD1 (5 bases). Trimming took off 0 bases at V and 11 bases at J, with 11 bases between the two ends. The germline V gene has CDR1 SGHRS and CDR2 YFSETQ. The CDR3 loop spans 12 amino acids. In nucleotides, the CDR3 is TGCGCCAGCAGCTTGGAAGGGGACCGGGCTTTCTTT. It specifies CASSLEGDRAFF.

The chain combines TRBV28 with TRBJ1-5, with D possibly TRBD1 on 6 matching bases. Germline V gives CDR1 MDHEN, CDR2 SYDVKM. This CDR3 has 12 amino acids. V lost 11 bases, J lost 3 bases, and 11 bases lay in between. CDR3 in DNA: TGTGCCCACCGGGGGGCCAATCAGCCCCAGCATTTT. This sequence encodes CAHRGANQPQHF.

The genes are TRBV4-1 and TRBJ2-4; unclear D gene. The CDR3 extends over 14 amino acids. Germline CDR1 is MGHRA and CDR2 is YSYEKL. The V and J ends lost 2 bases and 6 bases respectively, with 11 bases between them. The CDR3 DNA is TGCGCCAGCAGCCAACGTGGTATTACAAACATTCAGTACTTC. Encoded protein: CASSQRGITNIQYF.

This chain joins TRBV27 and TRBJ1-5; 11 nucleotides line up with TRBD1. V lost 5 bases to trimming and J lost 4 bases; unmatched junction nucleotides: 4. The CDR3 is made up of 15 amino acids. Germline V gene lookup returns CDR1 MNHEY and CDR2 SMNVEV (reference sequence). CDR3 sequence: CASSRGTGGNQPQHF. The CDR3 DNA is TGTGCCAGCAGTCGGGGGACAGGGGGAAATCAGCCCCAGCATTTT.

This sequence joins TRBV11-3 and TRBJ2-1; 10 positions agree with TRBD2. The CDR3 extends over 17 amino acids. CDR1 and CDR2 (germline): SGHNT, YENEEA. V lost 0 bases to trimming and J lost 3 bases; unmatched junction nucleotides: 5. CDR3 region: CASSLDLAGAFYNEQFF. The CDR3 DNA sequence: TGTGCCAGCAGCTTAGATCTAGCGGGGGCCTTCTACAATGAGCAGTTCTTC.

In DNA form, the CDR3 reads TGCAGTGCTAGTGGATCGGCCGGGACAGGGCGCACAGATACGCAGTATTTT. This translates into CSASGSAGTGRTDTQYF. The chain combines TRBV20-1 with TRBJ2-3; 9 bases align to TRBD1. The CDR3 sequence is 17 residues long. Trimming cost V 3 bases and J 1 base; bases outside gene matches: 11. Germline CDR1 reads DFQATT; CDR2 reads SNEGSKA (reference sequence).

There are a few counts of this clone. The gene calls are TRBV15 and TRBJ1-3, with 7 bases fitting TRBD1. There are 16 residues in the CDR3. Unmatched junction bases numbered 2, after V lost 0 bases and J lost 0 bases. Germline V lookup: CDR1 LNHNV, CDR2 YYDKDF (reference sequence). The CDR3 DNA reads as TGTGCCACCAGCAGAGATGGGACAGCCTCTGGAAACACCATATATTTT. Translating gives CATSRDGTASGNTIYF.

V is TRBV4-1 and J is TRBJ1-2; D not resolved. Germline CDR1 is MGHRA and CDR2 is YSYEKL. V was cut by 0 bases and J by 4 bases, with 18 bases left in between. This CDR3 has 17 residues. The CDR3 nucleotides are TGCGCCAGCAGCCAAGACGGGAACTCCATACTTCTCTATGGCTACACCTTC. Its translation: CASSQDGNSILLYGYTF.

The chain has TRBV19 and TRBJ1-2, with D unresolved. The CDR3 is made up of 11 amino acids. V gave up 3 bases and J gave up 6 bases, with 5 bases separating them. The germline V gene has CDR1 LNHDA and CDR2 SQIVND (reference sequence). CDR3 DNA sequence: TGTGCCAGTAGTATCCGACATGGCTACACCTTC. Translating it yields CASSIRHGYTF.

The J gene is TRBJ2-7, the V gene TRBV5-1, with 10 nucleotides matching TRBD2. Germline V lookup: CDR1 SGHRS, CDR2 YFSETQ. This CDR3 has 14 residues. V lost 4 bases to trimming and J lost 7 bases; unmatched junction nucleotides: 8. The CDR3: CASSIAAGGREQYF. CDR3 nucleotides: TGCGCCAGCAGCATAGCAGCGGGGGGGAGAGAGCAGTACTTC.

The chain combines TRBV5-4 with TRBJ2-7, with unresolved D. CDR3 length equals 13 residues. V lost 4 bases and J 2 bases, leaving 10 bases between the germline ends. The V gene's germline CDR1 is SGHNT and CDR2 YYREEE (reference sequence). In DNA form, the CDR3 reads TGTGCCAGCAGCGACGGAGTTACCTACGAGCAGTACTTC. Residues: CASSDGVTYEQYF.